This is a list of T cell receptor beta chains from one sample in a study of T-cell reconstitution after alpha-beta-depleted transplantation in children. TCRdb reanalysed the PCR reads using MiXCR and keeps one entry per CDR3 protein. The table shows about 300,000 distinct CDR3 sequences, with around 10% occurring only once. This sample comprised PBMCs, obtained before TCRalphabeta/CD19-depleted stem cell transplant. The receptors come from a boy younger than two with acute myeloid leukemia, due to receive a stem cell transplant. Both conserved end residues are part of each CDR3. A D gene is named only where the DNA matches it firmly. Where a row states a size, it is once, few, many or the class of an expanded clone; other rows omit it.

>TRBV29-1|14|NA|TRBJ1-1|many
TGCAGCGTTGAAGAGGGGACCGTGAGAACTGAAGCTTTCTTT
CSVEEGTVRTEAFF
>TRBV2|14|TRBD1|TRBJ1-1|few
TGTGCCAGCAGTGGACAGGGGGGAGGGACTGAAGCTTTCTTT
CASSGQGGGTEAFF
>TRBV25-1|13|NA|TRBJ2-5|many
TGTGCCAGCAGTGAATTTGGAGAAGAGACCCAGTACTTC
CASSEFGEETQYF
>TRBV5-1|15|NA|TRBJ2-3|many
TGCGCCAGCAGCTTGCGAGGGTTTAGCACAGATACGCAGTATTTT
CASSLRGFSTDTQYF
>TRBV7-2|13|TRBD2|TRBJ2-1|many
TGTGCCAGCAGCTTAGGGACTAGCGGGAGGAGTTTCTTC
CASSLGTSGRSFF
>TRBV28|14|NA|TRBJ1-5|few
TGTGCCAGCAGTTTTCGGGGATGGGGTCAGCCCCAGCATTTT
CASSFRGWGQPQHF
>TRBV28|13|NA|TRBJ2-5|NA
TGTGCCAGCGGAACCCCCAACCAAGAGACCCAGTACTTC
CASGTPNQETQYF
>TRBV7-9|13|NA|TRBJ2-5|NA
TGTGCCAGCAGCTTCCCAACAGGTGAGACCCAGTACTTC
CASSFPTGETQYF
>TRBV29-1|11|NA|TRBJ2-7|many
TGCAGCGTCAAGGGGGTCCACGAGCAGTACTTC
CSVKGVHEQYF
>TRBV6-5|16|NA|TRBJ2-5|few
TGTGCCAGCAGTTACTCGATGTTCGGAGAGAAAGAGACCCAGTACTTC
CASSYSMFGEKETQYF
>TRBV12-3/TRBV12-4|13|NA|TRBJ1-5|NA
TGTGCCAGCAGTTTACAGCACAATCAGCCCCAGCATTTT
CASSLQHNQPQHF
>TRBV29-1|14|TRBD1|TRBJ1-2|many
TGCAGCGTCGTCCCCGGACAGGGCGGCTATGGCTACACCTTC
CSVVPGQGGYGYTF
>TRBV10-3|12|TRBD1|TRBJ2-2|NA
TGTGCCACCCAACAGGGGGCCGGGGAGCTGTTTTTT
CATQQGAGELFF
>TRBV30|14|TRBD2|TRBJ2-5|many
TGTGCCTGGAGTGTAACGGGAGGGCCTGAGACCCAGTACTTC
CAWSVTGGPETQYF
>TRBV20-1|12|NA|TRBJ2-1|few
TGCAGTGGGAGGACGCTAGGGGGGGAGCAGTTCTTC
CSGRTLGGEQFF
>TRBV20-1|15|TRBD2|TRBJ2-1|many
TGCAGTGCTAGAAGATCGGGAGGAACCTACAATGAGCAGTTCTTC
CSARRSGGTYNEQFF
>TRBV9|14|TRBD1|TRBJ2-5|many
TGTGCCAGCAGCGCCACAGGGGCCAGGGAGACCCAGTACTTC
CASSATGARETQYF
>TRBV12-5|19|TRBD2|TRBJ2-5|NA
TGTGCTAGTGGTTTGGTATGGTTTGAACTAGCGGGGATCCAAGAGACCCAGTACTTC
CASGLVWFELAGIQETQYF
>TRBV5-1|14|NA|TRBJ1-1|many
TGCGCCAGCAGCTCGAGGGAGGGGATCACTGAAGCTTTCTTT
CASSSREGITEAFF
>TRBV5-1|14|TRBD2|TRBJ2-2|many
TGCGCCAGCAGCTTGAGCGGGGGGGCCGGGGAGCTGTTTTTT
CASSLSGGAGELFF
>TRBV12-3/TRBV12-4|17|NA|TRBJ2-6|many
TGTGCCAGCAGTGAAACAGTCTCTAACTCTGGGGCCAACGTCCTGACTTTC
CASSETVSNSGANVLTF
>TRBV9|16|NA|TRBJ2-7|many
TGTGCCAGCAGTGATACTCCGGGACGGCGGTCCTACGAGCAGTACTTC
CASSDTPGRRSYEQYF
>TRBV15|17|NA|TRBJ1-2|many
TGTGCCACCAGCAGAGCCCTGGGTTACGGACCTAACTATGGCTACACCTTC
CATSRALGYGPNYGYTF
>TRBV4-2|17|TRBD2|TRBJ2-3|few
TGTGCCAGCAGCCCTCGGACTAGCGGGAGTAGGACAGATACGCAGTATTTT
CASSPRTSGSRTDTQYF
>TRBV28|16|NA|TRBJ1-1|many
TGTGCCAGCAGCAAAGGTTTTGCCGAAAGGGACACTGAAGCTTTCTTT
CASSKGFAERDTEAFF
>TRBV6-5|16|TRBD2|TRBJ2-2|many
TGTGCCAGCAGAGCGACTAGCGGGGGAGTCACCGGGGAGCTGTTTTTT
CASRATSGGVTGELFF
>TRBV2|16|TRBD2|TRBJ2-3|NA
TGTGCGAGAGGGGGACTAGACCGTGGAGGCACAGATACGCAGTATTTT
CARGGLDRGGTDTQYF
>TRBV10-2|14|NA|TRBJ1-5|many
TGCGCCAGCAGTGAGTCAGATAGCAATCAGCCCCAGCATTTT
CASSESDSNQPQHF